This paragraph reports one T cell receptor (beta chain). TCRdb's copy holds only in-frame clones and misses some; the assay was immunoSEQ multiplex PCR. The table includes 250,000 to 300,000 clones, 75% to 90% detected once. The record originates from a study of blood T cell repertoires in COVID-19. At the level of the study: Some COVID-19 samples were acute and others convalescent; all came from the United States, Italy and Spain.

The sample consisted of peripheral blood. The source of this sequence is a young man with active or convalescent COVID-19.

CDR3 in amino acids: CASSIDPQGVNSPLHF. In DNA, the CDR3 is TGTGCCAGTAGTATAGACCCACAGGGGGTGAATTCACCCCTCCACTTT. The chain combines TRBV19 with TRBJ1-6; 8 bases align to TRBD1. V shed 0 bases and J 7 bases; nucleotides not matched to a gene: 5. This CDR3 contains 16 residues. CDR1 and CDR2 (germline): LNHDA, SQIVND (reference sequence).